This is a list of T cell receptor beta chains from one sample in a study of T cell changes during pregnancy in multiple sclerosis. TCRdb keeps only in-frame clones here, not all; method: immunoSEQ multiplex PCR. There are tens of thousands of clones in the sample; approximately 94% occur only once, and roughly 0.67% lies in the top ten. The sample in question was CD4+ T cells from peripheral blood mononuclear cells, obtained in the third trimester of pregnancy. The receptors were sampled from a female donor with multiple sclerosis, enrolled in a pregnancy study. Each CDR3 is given with its conserved first and last residue. The D gene is left open where the match is weak. Clone size is shown for a subset of rows, as once, few, many or a class of expanded clone.

d_call | clone_size | cdr3_length | j_call | v_call | cdr3_nt | cdr3_aa
TRBD1 | . | 18 | TRBJ2-2 | TRBV28 | TGTGCCAGCAGGCTACCTGATAGGACAGGGTGGGACACCGGGGAGCTGTTTTTT | CASRLPDRTGWDTGELFF
TRBD2 | . | 16 | TRBJ2-7 | TRBV5-1 | TGCGCCAGCAGCTTGGGTCTAGCGGGGGCCACCTACGAGCAGTACTTC | CASSLGLAGATYEQYF
TRBD1 | . | 17 | TRBJ1-5 | TRBV18 | TGTGCCAGCTCACCCGGGACAGGGGGGATTAGCAATCAGCCCCAGCATTTT | CASSPGTGGISNQPQHF
TRBD2 | . | 16 | TRBJ2-1 | TRBV5-1 | TGCGCCAGCAGCTTGGATTTAGCGGGAGTCTACAATGAGCAGTTCTTC | CASSLDLAGVYNEQFF
. | once | 14 | TRBJ1-2 | TRBV6-5 | TGTGCCAGCAGTTCACTGCGGGGCTCCTATCGCTACACCTTC | CASSSLRGSYRYTF
. | . | 12 | TRBJ2-1 | TRBV2 | TGTGCCAGCAGTCCGGAGGCCCTCATGGCGTTCTTC | CASSPEALMAFF
. | . | 16 | TRBJ2-7 | TRBV10-3 | TGTGCCATCAGTGAGTCGGTGGCAGGGAAGTTCTACGAGCAGTACTTC | CAISESVAGKFYEQYF
TRBD2 | . | 16 | TRBJ2-5 | TRBV5-4 | TGTGCCAGCAGCTGGGGGACTAGCGGGAGGGGAGAGACCCAGTACTTC | CASSWGTSGRGETQYF
. | . | 12 | TRBJ1-1 | TRBV10-2 | TGCGCCAGCTTGGGAGGTAACACTGAAGCTTTCTTT | CASLGGNTEAFF
TRBD1 | . | 14 | TRBJ2-7 | TRBV18 | TGTGCCAGCTCACAGACAGGGGGCTCCTACGAGCAGTACTTC | CASSQTGGSYEQYF
TRBD2 | once | 15 | TRBJ2-7 | TRBV7-3 | TGTGCCAGCAGCCCTACCGGGACTAGAGGAAACGAGCAGTACTTC | CASSPTGTRGNEQYF
TRBD2 | . | 16 | TRBJ2-1 | TRBV5-1 | TGCGCCAGCAGCTTGACCACTAGCGGGGGGGAGGTTGAGCAGTTCTTC | CASSLTTSGGEVEQFF
TRBD1 | . | 15 | TRBJ1-2 | TRBV4-2 | TGTGCCAGCAGCCGAGGGACAGGGGATAACTATGGCTACACCTTC | CASSRGTGDNYGYTF
. | . | 13 | TRBJ1-4 | TRBV5-1 | TGCGCCAGCAGCTCAGGGCGCGAGGAGGGACTGTTTTTT | CASSSGREEGLFF
. | . | 13 | TRBJ1-2 | TRBV7-9 | TGTGCCAGCAGCTTGGAGGGGAACTATGGCTACACCTTC | CASSLEGNYGYTF
TRBD1 | once | 15 | TRBJ2-3 | TRBV5-1 | TGCGCCAGCAGCTTGGACGACAGGGGAACAGATACGCAGTATTTT | CASSLDDRGTDTQYF
. | . | 15 | TRBJ2-1 | TRBV9 | TGTGCCAGCAGCGTAGCCCCGGACTACTCAAATGAGCAGTTCTTC | CASSVAPDYSNEQFF